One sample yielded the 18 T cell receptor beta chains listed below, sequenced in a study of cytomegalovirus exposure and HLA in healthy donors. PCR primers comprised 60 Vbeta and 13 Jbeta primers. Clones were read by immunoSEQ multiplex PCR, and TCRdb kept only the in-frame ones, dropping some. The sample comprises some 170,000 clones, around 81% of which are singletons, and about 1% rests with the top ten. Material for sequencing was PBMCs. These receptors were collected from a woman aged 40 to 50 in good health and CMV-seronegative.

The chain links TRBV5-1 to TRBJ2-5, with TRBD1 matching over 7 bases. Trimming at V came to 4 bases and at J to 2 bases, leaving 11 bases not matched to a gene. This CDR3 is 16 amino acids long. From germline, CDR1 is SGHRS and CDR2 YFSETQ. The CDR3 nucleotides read TGCGCCAGCAGCACGGGTTCGGGACAGCCTCAAGAGACCCAGTACTTC. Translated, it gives CASSTGSGQPQETQYF.

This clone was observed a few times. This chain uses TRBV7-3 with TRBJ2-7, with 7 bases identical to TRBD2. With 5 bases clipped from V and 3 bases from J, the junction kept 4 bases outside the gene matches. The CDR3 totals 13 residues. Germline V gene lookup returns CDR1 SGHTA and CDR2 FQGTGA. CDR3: CASSPGTIYEQYF. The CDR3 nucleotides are TGTGCCAGCAGCCCCGGGACTATCTACGAGCAGTACTTC.

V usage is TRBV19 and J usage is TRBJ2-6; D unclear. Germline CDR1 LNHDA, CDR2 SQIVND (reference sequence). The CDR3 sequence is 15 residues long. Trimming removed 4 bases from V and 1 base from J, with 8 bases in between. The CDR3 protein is CASSSASSGANVLTF. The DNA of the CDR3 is TGTGCCAGTAGTAGTGCGAGTTCTGGGGCCAACGTCCTGACTTTC.

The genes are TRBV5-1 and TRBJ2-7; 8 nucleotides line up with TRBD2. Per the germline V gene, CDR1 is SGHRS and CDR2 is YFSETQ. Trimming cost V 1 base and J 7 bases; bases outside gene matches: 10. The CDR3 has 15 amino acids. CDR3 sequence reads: CASSLSEAGVGEQYF. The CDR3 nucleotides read TGCGCCAGCAGCTTGTCCGAAGCGGGAGTAGGAGAGCAGTACTTC. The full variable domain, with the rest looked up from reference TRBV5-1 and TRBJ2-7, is KAGVTQTPRYLIKTRGQQVTLSCSPISGHRSVSWYQQTPGQGLQFLFEYFSETQRNKGNFPGRFSGRQFSNSRSEMNVSTLELGDSALYLCASSLSEAGVGEQYFGPGTRLTVT.

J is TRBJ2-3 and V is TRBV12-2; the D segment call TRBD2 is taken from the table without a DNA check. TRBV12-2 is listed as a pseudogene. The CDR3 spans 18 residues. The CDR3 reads CASRLDRPGTYHINTQYF. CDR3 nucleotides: TGTGCAAGTCGCTTAGATAGGCCCGGGACTTACCACATAAATACGCAGTATTTT.

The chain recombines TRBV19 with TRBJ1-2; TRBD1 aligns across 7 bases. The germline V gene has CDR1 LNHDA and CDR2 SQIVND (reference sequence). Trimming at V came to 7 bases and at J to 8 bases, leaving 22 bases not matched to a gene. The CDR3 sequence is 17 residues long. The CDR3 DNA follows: TGTGCCAGTAATCCAATAAGCCCTAACAGGGGCCGCAAGGGCTACACCTTC. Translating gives CASNPISPNRGRKGYTF. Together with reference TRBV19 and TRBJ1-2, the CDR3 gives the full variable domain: DGGITQSPKYLFRKEGQNVTLSCEQNLNHDAMYWYRQDPGQGLRLIYYSQIVNDFQKGDIAEGYSVSREKKESFPLTVTSAQKNPTAFYLCASNPISPNRGRKGYTFGSGTRLTVV.

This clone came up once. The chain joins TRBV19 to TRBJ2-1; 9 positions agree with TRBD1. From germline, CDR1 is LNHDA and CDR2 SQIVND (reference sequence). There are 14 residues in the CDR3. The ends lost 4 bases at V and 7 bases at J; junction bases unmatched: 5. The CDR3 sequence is CASSTDRGWNEQFF. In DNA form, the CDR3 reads TGTGCCAGTAGTACGGACAGGGGATGGAATGAGCAGTTCTTC.

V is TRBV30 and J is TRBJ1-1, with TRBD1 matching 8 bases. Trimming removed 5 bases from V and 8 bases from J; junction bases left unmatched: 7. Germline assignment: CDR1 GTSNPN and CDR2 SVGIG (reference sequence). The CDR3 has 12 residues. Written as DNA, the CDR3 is TGTGCCTGGTCGGACAGGGACCTAGAAGCTTTCTTT. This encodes CAWSDRDLEAFF.

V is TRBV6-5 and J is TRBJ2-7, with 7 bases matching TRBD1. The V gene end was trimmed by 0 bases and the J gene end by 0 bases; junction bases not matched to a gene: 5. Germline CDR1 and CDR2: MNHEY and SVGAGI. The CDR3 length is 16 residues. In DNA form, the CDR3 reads TGTGCCAGCAGTTACTCGAAAGGGACAGTCTCCTACGAGCAGTACTTC. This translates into CASSYSKGTVSYEQYF.

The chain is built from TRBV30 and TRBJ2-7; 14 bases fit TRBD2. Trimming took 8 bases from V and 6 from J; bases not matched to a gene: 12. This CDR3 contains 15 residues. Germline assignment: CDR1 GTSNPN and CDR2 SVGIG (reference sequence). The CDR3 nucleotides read TGTGCCGGGACAGTTGGACTAGCGGGAGGAGGCGAGCAGTACTTC. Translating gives CAGTVGLAGGGEQYF.

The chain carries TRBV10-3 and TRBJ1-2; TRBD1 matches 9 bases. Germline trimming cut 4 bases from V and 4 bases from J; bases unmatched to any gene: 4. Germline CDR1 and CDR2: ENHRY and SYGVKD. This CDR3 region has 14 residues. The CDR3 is CAISGGQGVYGYTF. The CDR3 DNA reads TGTGCCATCAGTGGGGGACAGGGAGTCTATGGCTACACCTTC.

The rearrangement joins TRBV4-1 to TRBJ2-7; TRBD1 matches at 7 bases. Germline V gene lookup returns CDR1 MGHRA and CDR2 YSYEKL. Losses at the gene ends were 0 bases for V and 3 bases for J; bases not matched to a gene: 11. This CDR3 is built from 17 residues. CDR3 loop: CASSQDPVPGQNYEQYF. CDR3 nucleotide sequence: TGCGCCAGCAGCCAAGATCCGGTGCCGGGACAGAACTACGAGCAGTACTTC.

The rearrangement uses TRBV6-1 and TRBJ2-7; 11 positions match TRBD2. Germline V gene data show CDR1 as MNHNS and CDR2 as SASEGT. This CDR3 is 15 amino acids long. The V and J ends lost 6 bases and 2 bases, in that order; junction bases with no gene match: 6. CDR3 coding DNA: TGTGCCAGCAGCAACGAGGGACTAGCGGCCTACGAGCAGTACTTC. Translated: CASSNEGLAAYEQYF.

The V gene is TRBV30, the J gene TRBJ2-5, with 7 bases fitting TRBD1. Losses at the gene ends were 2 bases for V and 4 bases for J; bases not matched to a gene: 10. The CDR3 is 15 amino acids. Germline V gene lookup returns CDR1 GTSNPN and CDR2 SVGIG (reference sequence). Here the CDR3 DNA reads TGTGCCTGGAGTCCCCAAAGGGGGCCCCGAGAGACCCAGTACTTC. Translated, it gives CAWSPQRGPRETQYF.

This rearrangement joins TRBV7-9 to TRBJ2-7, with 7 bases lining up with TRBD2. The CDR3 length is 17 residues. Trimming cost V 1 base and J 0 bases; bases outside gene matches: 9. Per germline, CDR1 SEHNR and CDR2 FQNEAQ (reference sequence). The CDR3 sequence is CASSLVGFSGLSYEQYF. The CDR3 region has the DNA TGTGCCAGCAGCTTAGTCGGGTTTAGCGGGCTCTCCTACGAGCAGTACTTC.

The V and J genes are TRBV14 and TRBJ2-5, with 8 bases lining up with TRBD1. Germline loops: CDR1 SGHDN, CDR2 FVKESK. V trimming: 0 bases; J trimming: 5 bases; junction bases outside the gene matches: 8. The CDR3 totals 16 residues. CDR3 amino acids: CASSQEERDRRETQYF. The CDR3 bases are TGTGCCAGCAGCCAAGAGGAGAGGGACAGGCGGGAGACCCAGTACTTC. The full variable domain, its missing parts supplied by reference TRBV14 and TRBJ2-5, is EAGVTQFPSHSVIEKGQTVTLRCDPISGHDNLYWYRRVMGKEIKFLLHFVKESKQDESGMPNNRFLAERTGGTYSTLKVQPAELEDSGVYFCASSQEERDRRETQYFGPGTRLLVL.

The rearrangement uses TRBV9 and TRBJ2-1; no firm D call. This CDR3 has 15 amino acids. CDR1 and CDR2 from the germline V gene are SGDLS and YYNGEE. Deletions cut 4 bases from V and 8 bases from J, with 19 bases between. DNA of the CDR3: TGTGCCAGCAGCCCTGGCGGTGAGACTCCCGATGAGCAGTTCTTC. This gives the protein CASSPGGETPDEQFF.

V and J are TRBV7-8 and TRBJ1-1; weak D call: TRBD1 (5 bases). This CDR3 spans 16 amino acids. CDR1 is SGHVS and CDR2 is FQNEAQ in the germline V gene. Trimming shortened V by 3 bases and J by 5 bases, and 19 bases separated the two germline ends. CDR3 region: CASSFGGFLERTEAFF. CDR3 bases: TGTGCCAGCAGCTTCGGGGGGTTTCTTGAGAGGACTGAAGCTTTCTTT.